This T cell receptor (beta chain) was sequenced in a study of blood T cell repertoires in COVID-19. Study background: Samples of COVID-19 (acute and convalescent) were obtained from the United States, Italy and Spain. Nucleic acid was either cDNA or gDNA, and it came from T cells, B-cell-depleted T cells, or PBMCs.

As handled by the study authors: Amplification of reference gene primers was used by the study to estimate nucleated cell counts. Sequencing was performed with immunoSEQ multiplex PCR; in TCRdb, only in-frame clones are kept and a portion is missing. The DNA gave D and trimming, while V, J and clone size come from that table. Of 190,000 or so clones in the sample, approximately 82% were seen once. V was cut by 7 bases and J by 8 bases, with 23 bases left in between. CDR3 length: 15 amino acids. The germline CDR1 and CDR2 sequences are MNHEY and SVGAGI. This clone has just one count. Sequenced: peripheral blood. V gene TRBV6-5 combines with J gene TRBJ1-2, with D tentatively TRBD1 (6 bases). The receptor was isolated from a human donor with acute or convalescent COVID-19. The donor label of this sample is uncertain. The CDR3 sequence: CASMPHGGGAEGYTF. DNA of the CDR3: TGTGCCAGCATGCCCCATGGAGGGGGGGCTGAAGGCTACACCTTC.